Below, 12 T cell receptor beta chains from the same sample are listed, as sequenced in a study of CD8 T cells in Susac syndrome. Random hexamers were used to reverse transcribe about 0.5 to 1 ug of RNA. TCRdb processed the immunoSEQ multiplex PCR reads anew with MiXCR; each CDR3 protein has one entry. The sample carries 95,000 to 150,000 distinct CDR3 sequences, nearly 96% recorded once. Material for sequencing was CD4+ T cells from PBMCs. The source of these receptors is a human donor with Susac syndrome.

V gene TRBV3-1 combines with J gene TRBJ2-1; D is undetermined. Trimming removed 1 base from V and 9 bases from J, with 10 bases in between. The CDR3 is 13 residues long. Per germline, CDR1 LGHDT and CDR2 YNNKEL (reference sequence). CDR3 loop: CASSQGSGTEQFF. CDR3 sequence (DNA): TGTGCCAGCAGCCAAGGTTCGGGCACTGAGCAGTTCTTC.

The chain recombines TRBV7-2 with TRBJ2-7, with D perhaps given as TRBD1 or TRBD2 (5 bases each). The CDR3 extends over 14 amino acids. The germline V gene has CDR1 SGHTA and CDR2 FQGNSA. Trimming removed 6 bases at V and 3 bases at J, with 15 bases between. The CDR3 is CASRIRDGLYEQYF. The CDR3 DNA sequence: TGTGCCAGCAGAATCCGGGACGGCCTCTACGAGCAGTACTTC.

The chain uses TRBV20-1 and TRBJ2-1; possibly TRBD1 or TRBD2 for D (7 bases each). The length of the CDR3 is 17 residues. Germline V gene lookup returns CDR1 DFQATT and CDR2 SNEGSKA (reference sequence). Trimming removed 0 bases from V and 0 bases from J, with 15 bases in between. The CDR3 DNA reads TGCAGTGCTAGAGATCAGGGGGGGGCGAGCTCCTACAATGAGCAGTTCTTC. It specifies CSARDQGGASSYNEQFF.

This clonotype showed up just a few times. The rearrangement uses TRBV11-2 and TRBJ2-5, with D unresolved. The CDR3 totals 14 residues. Per the germline V gene, CDR1 is SGHAT and CDR2 is FQNNGV. Trimming removed 1 base from V and 1 base from J, with 7 bases in between. CDR3 in DNA: TGTGCCAGCAGCTTAGGCACAGCCCAAGAGACCCAGTACTTC. It encodes CASSLGTAQETQYF. Filled out from reference TRBV11-2 and TRBJ2-5, the complete variable domain reads EAGVAQSPRYKIIEKRQSVAFWCNPISGHATLYWYQQILGQGPKLLIQFQNNGVVDDSQLPKDRFSAERLKGVDSTLKIQPAKLEDSAVYLCASSLGTAQETQYFGPGTRLLVL.

The rearrangement links TRBV28 to TRBJ2-5, with a tentative D call TRBD1 (5 bases). Germline V gene sequence: CDR1 MDHEN, CDR2 SYDVKM. The CDR3 runs to 10 residues. Between the trimmed V and J ends, which lost 9 bases and 5 bases, there was a span of 7 bases. CDR3 in DNA: TGTGCCAGTTCAGGGGAGACCCAGTACTTC. Protein: CASSGETQYF.

This clonotype was detected once. The V and J genes are TRBV12-3 or TRBV12-4 and TRBJ2-1, with TRBD1 as a possible D gene (6 bases). The CDR3 totals 13 residues. The germline V and J ends were trimmed by 9 bases and 0 bases, with 9 bases remaining between them. CDR3 sequence reads: CASRQDSYNEQFF. Here the CDR3 DNA reads TGTGCCAGTAGACAGGACTCCTACAATGAGCAGTTCTTC.

The CDR3 region has the DNA TGTGCCAGCAGTTCCGGGACAGGGTTCAATGAGCAGTTCTTC. Translated, it gives CASSSGTGFNEQFF. The V call is TRBV12-3 or TRBV12-4, the J call TRBJ2-1, with 9 bases lining up with TRBD1. CDR3 length: 14 amino acids. V dropped 4 bases and J dropped 6; count of bases not matched to a gene: 4.

The chain employs TRBV4-3 and TRBJ2-1, with 8 bases that match TRBD2. The CDR3 spans 16 residues. The ends lost 0 bases at V and 5 bases at J; junction bases unmatched: 6. Germline CDR1 LGHNA, CDR2 YSLEER. CDR3 amino acids: CASSQDVGRGHNEQFF. The CDR3 nucleotides read TGCGCCAGCAGCCAAGATGTCGGGAGGGGCCACAATGAGCAGTTCTTC.

This chain links TRBV3-1 with TRBJ2-3, with TRBD2 matching over 11 bases. CDR1 is LGHDT, CDR2 YNNKEL, per germline (reference sequence). The CDR3 is 17 amino acids. Trimming took 1 base from V and 3 from J; bases not matched to a gene: 6. CDR3 nucleotides: TGTGCCAGCAGCCAAGGTCTGGCTAGCGGGGGGACAGATACGCAGTATTTT. Its protein is CASSQGLASGGTDTQYF.

The V and J genes are TRBV20-1 and TRBJ2-5; 14 bases line up with TRBD2. The CDR3 length is 17 residues. Germline-derived CDR1 and CDR2 are DFQATT and SNEGSKA (reference sequence). J gave up 7 bases and V 1 base, and 11 bases lay outside the gene matches. CDR3 sequence: CSARATSGRAFEGTQYF. CDR3 nucleotides: TGCAGTGCTAGAGCGACTAGCGGGAGGGCTTTCGAGGGGACCCAGTACTTC.

The chain joins TRBV27 to TRBJ2-7; TRBD1 might be the D (5 bases). This CDR3 contains 15 residues. With 6 bases removed from V and 1 base from J, the gap between germline ends came to 16 bases. The germline gives CDR1 MNHEY, CDR2 SMNVEV (reference sequence). As DNA, the CDR3 is TGTGCCAGCAGCTCCAGGGTCCCCCTATCCTACGAGCAGTACTTC. It yields the protein CASSSRVPLSYEQYF.

The chain carries TRBV7-2 and TRBJ2-3; D is perhaps TRBD2 (6 bases). Per the germline V gene, CDR1 is SGHTA and CDR2 is FQGNSA. Trimming shortened V by 4 bases and J by 3 bases, and 17 bases separated the two germline ends. The CDR3 extends over 16 amino acids. CDR3 DNA sequence: TGTGCCAGCAGCTCTTACCGGGACTCCGGTACAGATACGCAGTATTTT. Protein product: CASSSYRDSGTDTQYF.